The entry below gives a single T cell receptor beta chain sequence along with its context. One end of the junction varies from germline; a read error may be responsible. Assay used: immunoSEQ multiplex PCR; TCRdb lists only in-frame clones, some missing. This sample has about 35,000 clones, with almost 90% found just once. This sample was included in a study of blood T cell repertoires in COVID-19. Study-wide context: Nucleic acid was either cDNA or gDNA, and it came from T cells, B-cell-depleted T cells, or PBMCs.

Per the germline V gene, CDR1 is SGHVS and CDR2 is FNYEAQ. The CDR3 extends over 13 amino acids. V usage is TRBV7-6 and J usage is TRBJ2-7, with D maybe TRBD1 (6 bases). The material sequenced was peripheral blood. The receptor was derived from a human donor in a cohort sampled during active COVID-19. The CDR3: CASSLAQGWEQYF. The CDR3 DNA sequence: TGTGCCAGCAGCCTAGCACAGGGATGGGAGCAGTACTTC.